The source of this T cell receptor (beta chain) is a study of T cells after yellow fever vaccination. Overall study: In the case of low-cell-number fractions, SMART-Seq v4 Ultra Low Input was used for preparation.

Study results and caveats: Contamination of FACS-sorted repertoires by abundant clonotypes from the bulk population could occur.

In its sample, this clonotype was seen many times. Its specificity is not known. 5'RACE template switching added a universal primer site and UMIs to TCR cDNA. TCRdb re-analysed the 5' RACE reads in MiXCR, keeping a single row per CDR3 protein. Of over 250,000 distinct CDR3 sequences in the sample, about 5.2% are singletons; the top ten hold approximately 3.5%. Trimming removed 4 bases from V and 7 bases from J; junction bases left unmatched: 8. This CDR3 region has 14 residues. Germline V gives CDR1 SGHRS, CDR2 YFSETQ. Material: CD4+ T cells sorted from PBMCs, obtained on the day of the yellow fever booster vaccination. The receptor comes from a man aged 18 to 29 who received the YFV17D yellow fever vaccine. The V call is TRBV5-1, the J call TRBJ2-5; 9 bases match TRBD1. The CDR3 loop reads CASSLGTGQGTQYF. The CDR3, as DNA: TGCGCCAGCAGCCTAGGGACAGGGCAGGGGACCCAGTACTTC. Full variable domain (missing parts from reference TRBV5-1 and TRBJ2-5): KAGVTQTPRYLIKTRGQQVTLSCSPISGHRSVSWYQQTPGQGLQFLFEYFSETQRNKGNFPGRFSGRQFSNSRSEMNVSTLELGDSALYLCASSLGTGQGTQYFGPGTRLLVL.